This T cell receptor beta chain comes out of a study of T cells in Graves' hyperthyroidism and ophthalmopathy. RNA transcripts served as the template for amplifying TCR beta CDR3 regions. The primer set for the first-round RT-PCR of the TCR CDR3 was HTBI. TCRdb fed the multiplex PCR reads into MiXCR, producing one record per CDR3 protein. The sample consists of a few hundred thousand distinct CDR3 sequences, roughly 46% of them appearing once. Subjects aged 18 to 65 presented with newly diagnosed hyperthyroidism of less than 2 months' duration. Reasons for excluding patients were uncontrolled infection, other autoimmune disease, pregnancy or lactation. Germline assignment: CDR1 SGHAT and CDR2 FQNNGV. The CDR3 length is 15 residues. The V gene lost 4 bases and the J gene lost 7 bases, with 19 bases spanning the gap.

The sequence was obtained from a young woman with Graves' hyperthyroidism. The J gene is TRBJ2-5, the V gene TRBV11-2, with D perhaps being TRBD1 or TRBD2 (6 bases each). The source material was peripheral blood or thyroid tissue (not recorded which). CDR3: CASSSLVGGPGTQYF. CDR3 sequence (DNA): TGTGCCAGCAGCTCGTTAGTTGGGGGGCCGGGGACCCAGTACTTC.